These 30 T cell receptor beta chains were all obtained from the same sample, sequenced in a study of OX40 agonist ivuxolimab in advanced cancers. TCRdb keeps only in-frame clones here, not all; method: immunoSEQ multiplex PCR. The top ten hold approximately 2% of the sample, which has about 64,000 clones, more than 75% seen once. The sequenced sample was CD4+ or CD8+ T cells sorted from blood, obtained in a trial of the OX40 agonist ivuxolimab. These receptors all stem from an adult with an advanced solid tumor such as melanoma, head and neck, liver or kidney cancer.

The rearrangement uses TRBV5-6 and TRBJ1-1; D is possibly TRBD1 (6 bases). Trimming stripped 0 bases from V and 3 bases from J, with 15 bases between. Germline assignment: CDR1 SGHDT and CDR2 YYEEEE. This CDR3 has 16 residues. CDR3 protein: CASSLAGRGYDTEAFF. As DNA, the CDR3 is TGTGCCAGCAGCTTGGCAGGCAGGGGATACGACACTGAAGCTTTCTTT.

The CDR3 bases are TGTGCCAGCGTTCGGGGAAATCACTACTCTGGGGCCAACGTCCTGACTTTC. Its protein is CASVRGNHYSGANVLTF. The chain carries TRBV9 and TRBJ2-6, with D possibly being TRBD2 (5 bases). The CDR3 has 17 amino acids. Germline CDR1 SGDLS, CDR2 YYNGEE. The V end lost 7 bases, the J end lost 0 bases, and 17 bases lay between the germline ends.

The CDR3 region has the DNA TGTGCCAGTAGTATGACCAGTTTCACAGATGGCTACACCTTC. It codes for CASSMTSFTDGYTF. The chain joins TRBV19 to TRBJ1-2, with D unclear. The CDR3 consists of 14 residues. Trimming took 3 bases from V and 6 from J, leaving 14 bases between them. Germline-derived CDR1 and CDR2 are LNHDA and SQIVND (reference sequence).

As DNA, the CDR3 is TGTGCCAGTAGCACCGTCCCCGGGGAGCTGTTTTTT. Translated, it gives CASSTVPGELFF. The rearrangement links TRBV19 to TRBJ2-2; D unresolved. Trimming stripped 6 bases from V and 6 bases from J, with 8 bases between. The V gene's germline CDR1 is LNHDA and CDR2 SQIVND (reference sequence). The CDR3 length is 12 residues.

The DNA of the CDR3 is TGTGCCAGCAGCCACGACAGGGGGAGCTCTGGAAACACCATATATTTT. Protein: CASSHDRGSSGNTIYF. This chain uses TRBV11-3 with TRBJ1-3, with 9 nucleotides matching TRBD1. After removal of 5 bases from V and 0 bases from J, the junction contained 5 bases not matched to a gene. Germline V gene sequence: CDR1 SGHNT, CDR2 YENEEA. The CDR3 has 16 residues.

V gene TRBV19 combines with J gene TRBJ1-4; the D gene is possibly TRBD1 (6 bases). The CDR3 runs 15 residues. Germline V gene sequence: CDR1 LNHDA, CDR2 SQIVND (reference sequence). The ends were cut back, 1 base at V and 5 bases at J, with 11 bases in the middle. The CDR3 DNA is TGTGCCAGTAGTATAGGGGGGACACCGAATGAAAAACTGTTTTTT. It specifies CASSIGGTPNEKLFF.

The chain employs TRBV11-2 and TRBJ1-2; D perhaps matches TRBD1 (6 bases). CDR3 length equals 13 residues. CDR1 and CDR2 (germline): SGHAT, FQNNGV. Trimming left V 0 bases short and J 8 bases short, with 10 bases between. The CDR3 region has the DNA TGTGCCAGCAGCTTAGATCTTGGGGGCGGCTACACCTTC. Translation: CASSLDLGGGYTF.

This clone has only a few counts. In DNA, the CDR3 is TGTGCCAGTAGTTGGGGGAGTGATGGCTACACCTTC. Translating it yields CASSWGSDGYTF. This sequence joins TRBV19 and TRBJ1-2; TRBD1 is a possible D gene (5 bases). Germline V gene data show CDR1 as LNHDA and CDR2 as SQIVND (reference sequence). The CDR3 extends over 12 amino acids. Trimming pared 5 bases from V and 6 bases from J, leaving 10 bases between.

In its sample, this clone was seen once. This rearrangement joins TRBV5-1 to TRBJ1-6, with D unclear. The V gene's germline CDR1 is SGHRS and CDR2 YFSETQ. The V end was cut by 4 bases, the J end by 1 base, with 18 bases between. The CDR3 totals 18 residues. CDR3 loop: CASSPGQQLNSYNSPLHF. The CDR3 coding sequence is TGCGCCAGCAGCCCCGGGCAGCAGCTGAATTCCTATAATTCACCCCTCCACTTT.

The chain uses TRBV15 and TRBJ2-5; 11 positions agree with TRBD2. CDR1 is LNHNV and CDR2 is YYDKDF in the germline V gene (reference sequence). This CDR3 contains 16 residues. The V and J ends lost 0 bases and 5 bases, in that order; junction bases with no gene match: 5. In nucleotides, the CDR3 is TGTGCCACCAGCAGAGAACTAGCGGGAGTGGGGGAGACCCAGTACTTC. This gives the protein CATSRELAGVGETQYF.

The V call is TRBV11-2, the J call TRBJ2-1; 7 bases match TRBD2. The germline gives CDR1 SGHAT, CDR2 FQNNGV. The CDR3 extends over 16 amino acids. V shed 5 bases and J 7 bases; nucleotides not matched to a gene: 14. The CDR3 sequence is CASSQWAGAGWNEQFF. The DNA of the CDR3 is TGTGCCAGCAGCCAATGGGCGGGAGCAGGGTGGAATGAGCAGTTCTTC.

The chain joins TRBV11-3 to TRBJ2-3; 10 bases map to TRBD2. From germline, CDR1 is SGHNT and CDR2 YENEEA. V lost 2 bases and J lost 0; bases outside the gene matches: 5. The CDR3 sequence is 17 residues long. Here the CDR3 DNA reads TGTGCCAGCAGCTTACTCGCTAGCGGGGGCAGCACAGATACGCAGTATTTT. Encoded protein: CASSLLASGGSTDTQYF.

The sample holds one count of this clone. V usage is TRBV29-1 and J usage is TRBJ2-7; TRBD2 is a possible D gene (6 bases). This CDR3 comprises 11 residues. Trimming left V 7 bases short and J 0 bases short, with 7 bases between. Germline V gives CDR1 SQVTM, CDR2 ANQGSEA. CDR3 in amino acids: CSAGDSYEQYF. The CDR3 nucleotides are TGCAGCGCGGGGGACTCCTACGAGCAGTACTTC.

The chain combines TRBV7-2 with TRBJ1-2; 7 nucleotides line up with TRBD1. The germline gives CDR1 SGHTA, CDR2 FQGNSA. After removal of 1 base from V and 3 bases from J, the junction contained 8 bases not matched to a gene. This CDR3 has 16 amino acids. The CDR3: CASSLGGQGVDYGYTF. The CDR3 DNA follows: TGTGCCAGCAGCTTAGGGGGGCAGGGGGTAGACTATGGCTACACCTTC.

The rearrangement uses TRBV19 and TRBJ2-7; D gene uncertain. V was pared by 5 bases and J by 10 bases, with 15 bases between. Germline assignment: CDR1 LNHDA and CDR2 SQIVND (reference sequence). The CDR3 sequence is 12 residues long. The DNA of the CDR3 is TGTGCCAGTAGTCAACCGCCAGGCTCCCAGTACTTC. This translates into CASSQPPGSQYF.

The CDR3 sequence is CASSFARTSGGYEQYF. The CDR3 bases are TGTGCCAGCAGTTTCGCCCGGACTAGCGGGGGTTACGAGCAGTACTTC. V usage is TRBV27 and J usage is TRBJ2-7, with 13 bases matching TRBD2. CDR3 length: 16 amino acids. With V trimmed by 3 bases and J by 4 bases, 6 bases remained unmatched. Germline lookup yields CDR1 MNHEY and CDR2 SMNVEV (reference sequence).

The chain combines TRBV6-1 with TRBJ1-1; no clear D. Germline CDR1 and CDR2: MNHNS and SASEGT. The CDR3 spans 13 residues. V lost 1 base and J 0 bases, leaving 3 bases between the germline ends. DNA for the CDR3: TGTGCCAGCAGTGAAGTGGTGAACACTGAAGCTTTCTTT. It codes for CASSEVVNTEAFF.

The chain couples TRBV10-1 to TRBJ2-3; 12 bases are shared with TRBD2. Germline V CDR1 and CDR2: WNHNN, SYGVQD (reference sequence). This CDR3 has 14 residues. J gave up 9 bases and V 4 bases, and 5 bases lay outside the gene matches. The CDR3 sequence is CASSGTSGTGTQYF. The CDR3, as DNA: TGCGCCAGCAGTGGGACTAGCGGGACGGGAACGCAGTATTTT.

V usage is TRBV6-1 and J usage is TRBJ2-3; D assignment may be TRBD1 or TRBD2 (5 bases each). CDR1 is MNHNS, CDR2 SASEGT, per germline. Deletions cut 1 base from V and 2 bases from J, with 16 bases between. The CDR3 totals 17 residues. CDR3 amino acids: CASSEGRDGRPTDTQYF. CDR3 in DNA: TGTGCCAGCAGTGAAGGTCGGGACGGAAGACCCACAGATACGCAGTATTTT.

V and J are TRBV19 and TRBJ1-5; D gene unclear. V lost 5 bases, J lost 7 bases, and 15 bases lay in between. Germline assignment: CDR1 LNHDA and CDR2 SQIVND (reference sequence). The CDR3 is 14 residues long. DNA for the CDR3: TGTGCCAGTAGTGCAAAGGACGGCGGGCAGCCCCAGCATTTT. Protein product: CASSAKDGGQPQHF.

The chain employs TRBV19 and TRBJ2-7, with 7 positions matching TRBD2. The V segment lost 3 bases and the J segment 7 bases; nucleotides outside the gene matches: 12. This CDR3 is built from 15 residues. CDR1 and CDR2 from the germline V gene are LNHDA and SQIVND (reference sequence). The CDR3 sequence is CASSINLAAPLEQYF. The CDR3 DNA follows: TGTGCCAGTAGTATCAACCTAGCGGCCCCCCTGGAGCAGTACTTC.

There are a few counts of this clone. This rearrangement joins TRBV2 to TRBJ2-7; D is ambiguous. This CDR3 comprises 15 residues. CDR1 and CDR2 from the germline V gene are SNHLY and FYNNEI. The V end lost 5 bases, the J end lost 2 bases, and 16 bases lay between the germline ends. The CDR3 bases are TGTGCCAGCAGTTTGCCCCCTGGTCCCACCTACGAGCAGTACTTC. Its translation: CASSLPPGPTYEQYF.

The chain recombines TRBV19 with TRBJ2-1; 9 bases agree with TRBD2. Germline CDR1 and CDR2: LNHDA and SQIVND (reference sequence). CDR3 length: 16 amino acids. V shed 3 bases, J shed 6 bases, and the junction held 9 bases outside the gene matches. CDR3 in DNA: TGTGCCAGTAGTATCCTCCATAGCGGGAGTGGCAATGAGCAGTTCTTC. Its protein product is CASSILHSGSGNEQFF.

The chain couples TRBV18 to TRBJ2-5, with D unresolved. From germline, CDR1 is KGHSH and CDR2 LQKENI. The CDR3 spans 15 residues. Between the trimmed V and J ends, which lost 4 bases and 0 bases, there was a span of 12 bases. CDR3 protein: CASSLTTWYQETQYF. For the CDR3, the DNA is TGTGCCAGCTCACTAACGACCTGGTACCAAGAGACCCAGTACTTC.

The table lists this clone with a count of one. The genes are TRBV7-2 and TRBJ2-7; D uncertain. This CDR3 has 14 residues. CDR1 is SGHTA and CDR2 is FQGNSA in the germline V gene. V lost 5 bases and J lost 0, with 11 bases in between. For the CDR3, the DNA is TGTGCCAGCAGCCATGGTTGGACCTCCTACGAGCAGTACTTC. It is translated as CASSHGWTSYEQYF.

The J gene is TRBJ2-2, the V gene TRBV19, with TRBD2 identical over 10 bases. There are 16 residues in the CDR3. Germline CDR1 LNHDA, CDR2 SQIVND (reference sequence). V lost 4 bases and J lost 2; bases outside the gene matches: 4. The DNA of the CDR3 is TGTGCCAGTAGTACGATAGCGGGGGGCAACACCGGGGAGCTGTTTTTT. Encoded protein: CASSTIAGGNTGELFF.

The chain links TRBV18 to TRBJ2-5; TRBD2 is a possible D gene (6 bases). The length of the CDR3 is 17 residues. Looked up from germline, CDR1 is KGHSH and CDR2 is LQKENI. The V end was cut by 3 bases, the J end by 1 base, with 18 bases between. DNA for the CDR3: TGTGCCAGCTCACCCCCCTCTAAGCGGGCCATCCAAGAGACCCAGTACTTC. Its protein product is CASSPPSKRAIQETQYF. The variable domain in full, with the rest retrieved from reference TRBV18 and TRBJ2-5, is NAGVMQNPRHLVRRRGQEARLRCSPMKGHSHVYWYRQLPEEGLKFMVYLQKENIIDESGMPKERFSAEFPKEGPSILRIQQVVRGDSAAYFCASSPPSKRAIQETQYFGPGTRLLVL.

V gene TRBV7-6 combines with J gene TRBJ2-5, with TRBD1 matching over 9 bases. Germline V CDR1 and CDR2: SGHVS, FNYEAQ. The CDR3 is 14 residues long. The V gene end was trimmed by 6 bases and the J gene end by 8 bases; junction bases not matched to a gene: 10. Here the CDR3 reads CASSESRDRVTQYF. The DNA of the CDR3 is TGTGCCAGCAGTGAAAGCCGGGACAGGGTAACCCAGTACTTC.

V gene TRBV29-1 combines with J gene TRBJ1-1; TRBD1 agrees at 12 bases. V trimming: 4 bases; J trimming: 6 bases; junction bases outside the gene matches: 12. CDR3 length: 16 residues. Germline CDR1 reads SQVTM; CDR2 reads ANQGSEA. This chain's CDR3 is CSVVHRDRGLAAEAFF. DNA of the CDR3: TGCAGCGTTGTACACCGGGACAGGGGGCTTGCCGCTGAAGCTTTCTTT.

V usage is TRBV13 and J usage is TRBJ2-7, with 10 bases identical to TRBD2. The ends lost 6 bases at V and 3 bases at J; junction bases unmatched: 5. Germline CDR1 and CDR2: PRHDT and FYEKMQ (reference sequence). This CDR3 is built from 14 residues. The CDR3 nucleotides are TGTGCCAGCAGTCGACTAGCGGGTAGCTACGAGCAGTACTTC. Its protein product is CASSRLAGSYEQYF.